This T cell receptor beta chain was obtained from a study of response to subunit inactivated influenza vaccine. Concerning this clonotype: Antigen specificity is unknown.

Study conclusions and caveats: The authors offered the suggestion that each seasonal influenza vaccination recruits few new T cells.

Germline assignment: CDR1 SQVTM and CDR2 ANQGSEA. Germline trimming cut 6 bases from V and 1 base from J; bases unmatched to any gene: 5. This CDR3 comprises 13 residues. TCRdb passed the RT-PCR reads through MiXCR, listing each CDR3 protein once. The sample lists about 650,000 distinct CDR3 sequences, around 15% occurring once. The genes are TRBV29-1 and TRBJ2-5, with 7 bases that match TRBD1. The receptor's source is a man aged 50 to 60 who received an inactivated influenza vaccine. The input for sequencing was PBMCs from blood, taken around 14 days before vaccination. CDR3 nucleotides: TGCAGCGTAGGACAGGTGGTCCAAGAGACCCAGTACTTC. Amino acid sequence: CSVGQVVQETQYF.